The source of this T cell receptor (beta chain) is a study of PD-1 blockade in classical Hodgkin lymphoma. Study-level information: Once every 2 weeks, patients received intravenous nivolumab at 3 mg/kg.

V lost 0 bases, J lost 4 bases, and 13 bases lay in between. This CDR3 is built from 15 residues. Germline loops: CDR1 SGDLS, CDR2 YYNGEE. TCRdb's copy holds only in-frame clones and misses some; the assay was immunoSEQ multiplex PCR. The profile shows about 20,000 clones, approximately 80% of them singletons. There are a few counts of this clone. Time point noted: cycle 4 day 1 (C4D1), after five to seven weeks of nivolumab. Patients all relapsed after autologous stem cell transplantation, and there was variation in brentuximab vedotin exposure. The origin of this receptor is a human donor with classical Hodgkin lymphoma. The chain recombines TRBV9 with TRBJ1-2; weak D call: TRBD1 (5 bases). Sequenced here: peripheral blood mononuclear cells (PBMCs), sampled before the fourth cycle of nivolumab. CDR3 residues: CASSVGGGSGYGYTF. The CDR3 region has the DNA TGTGCCAGCAGCGTAGGCGGGGGAAGCGGCTATGGCTACACCTTC.